Described below is a single T cell receptor (beta chain) sequence and its context. V gave up 5 bases and J gave up 1 base, with 6 bases separating them. The CDR3 is 12 residues long. Germline CDR1 reads SQVTM; CDR2 reads ANQGSEA. These data come from a study of CD8 T cells in Susac syndrome. RNA was extracted with the RNeasy kit, and a quantity of roughly 0.5 to 1 ug was reverse transcribed using random hexamers. Amplification of TCR beta CDR3 used immunoSEQ multiplex PCR across 54 Vbeta and 13 Jbeta. TCRdb recomputed calls from the immunoSEQ multiplex PCR reads with MiXCR, one row per CDR3 protein. The repertoire holds about 210,000 distinct CDR3 sequences, with 90% to 95% as singletons.

Input material: CD4+ T cells from PBMCs. The genes are TRBV29-1 and TRBJ1-5, with D unclear. The clonotype was recovered from a human donor in good health. The CDR3 protein is CSVRESNQPQHF. In DNA, the CDR3 is TGCAGCGTTAGGGAAAGCAATCAGCCCCAGCATTTT.